The sequence of this T cell receptor beta chain was determined in a study of early T cells in non-severe SARS-CoV-2 infection. Study background: Sequenced bulk RNA came from whole blood that was unsorted, and chains were unpaired. Study outcomes and limitations: Private and CD4 specificities were missed by VDJdb matching, skewed to anti-spike CD8.

The sample holds many counts of this clonotype. The target antigen is unknown. CDR1 and CDR2 (germline): SGDLS, YYNGEE. The CDR3 runs 14 residues. The junction had 7 bases not matched to a gene; V was cut back by 5 bases and J by 8 bases. As part of library construction, unique molecular identifiers were attached to individual cDNA molecules. TCRdb reprocessed the 5' RACE reads via MiXCR and lists one record per CDR3 protein. The table shows roughly 35,000 distinct CDR3 sequences, with more than 6% occurring only once. Specimen: whole blood. This rearrangement joins TRBV9 to TRBJ1-4; 9 nucleotides match TRBD1. The TCR sequence derives from an adult who was a healthcare worker with PCR-confirmed SARS-CoV-2 infection or an uninfected control (not recorded which). The CDR3 region is CASSRTGEREKLFF. The CDR3 nucleotides are TGTGCCAGCAGTCGGACAGGGGAAAGGGAAAAACTGTTTTTT.